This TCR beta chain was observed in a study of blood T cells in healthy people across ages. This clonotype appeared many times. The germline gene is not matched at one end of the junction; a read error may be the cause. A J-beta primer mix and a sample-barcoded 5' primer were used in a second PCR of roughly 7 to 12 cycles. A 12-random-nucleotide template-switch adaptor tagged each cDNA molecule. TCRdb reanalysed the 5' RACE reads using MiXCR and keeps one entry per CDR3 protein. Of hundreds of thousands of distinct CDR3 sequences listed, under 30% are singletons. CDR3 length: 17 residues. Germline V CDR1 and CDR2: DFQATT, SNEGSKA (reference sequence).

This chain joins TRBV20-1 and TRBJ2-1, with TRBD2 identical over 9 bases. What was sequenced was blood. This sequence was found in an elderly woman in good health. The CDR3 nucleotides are TGCAGTGCTAGAGATGCGGCGGGGGGGCTGTCCTCCAATGAGCAGTTCTTC. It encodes CSARDAAGGLSSNEQFF.